These 26 T cell receptor beta chains share one sample of origin, sequenced in a study of cytomegalovirus exposure and HLA in healthy donors. Amplification used 60 Vbeta primers and 13 Jbeta primers. Assay: immunoSEQ multiplex PCR; the TCRdb copy retains only in-frame clones and omits some. The table lists some 210,000 clones, approximately 87% of them singletons. Sample: PBMCs. The receptors were gathered from a man between 25 and 39 years old in good health and CMV-seronegative.

This chain uses TRBV4-2 with TRBJ2-7, with D perhaps matching TRBD1 (6 bases). This CDR3 is built from 18 residues. The germline CDR1 and CDR2 sequences are LGHNA and YNFKEQ. V was trimmed by 4 bases and J by 6 bases, leaving 28 bases between them. CDR3 amino acids: CASSPTISTGRFSIEQYF. The CDR3 DNA sequence: TGTGCCAGCAGCCCAACGATCAGTACAGGGAGATTCTCGATCGAGCAGTACTTC.

V gene TRBV7-8 combines with J gene TRBJ1-4; 7 nucleotides align to TRBD1. With V trimmed by 5 bases and J by 8 bases, 17 bases remained unmatched. The germline V gene has CDR1 SGHVS and CDR2 FQNEAQ. The CDR3 has 17 amino acids. DNA for the CDR3: TGTGCCAGCAGCCCTCTAAAACGACAGGGACGGCGGGAAAAACTGTTTTTT. The encoded protein is CASSPLKRQGRREKLFF.

In regard to this clone: Other DNA sequences from this sample encode an identical CDR3 as well. The J gene is TRBJ1-2, the V gene TRBV5-6; 8 bases are shared with TRBD1. Germline-derived CDR1 and CDR2 are SGHDT and YYEEEE. CDR3 length: 14 amino acids. Trimming cost V 3 bases and J 5 bases; bases outside gene matches: 6. CDR3 nucleotide sequence: TGTGCCAGCAGCTATACAGGGGGAGTTTATGGCTACACCTTC. Protein: CASSYTGGVYGYTF.

The chain carries TRBV7-6 and TRBJ2-1, with D possibly being TRBD2 (5 bases). The germline gives CDR1 SGHVS, CDR2 FNYEAQ. Trimming took 4 bases from V and 9 from J, leaving 16 bases between them. The CDR3 totals 14 residues. CDR3 amino acids: CASSSYTRAPEQFF. CDR3 DNA sequence: TGTGCCAGCAGCTCATATACGAGGGCGCCTGAGCAGTTCTTC.

This chain uses TRBV4-2 with TRBJ2-5; D may be TRBD1 (6 bases). The CDR3 covers 14 residues. CDR1 and CDR2 from the germline V gene are LGHNA and YNFKEQ. V was clipped by 2 bases and J by 5 bases, with 12 bases between them. The DNA for the CDR3 is TGTGCCAGCAGCCAACAGGGACAATGGGAGACCCAGTACTTC. Its protein product is CASSQQGQWETQYF.

The chain recombines TRBV6-5 with TRBJ1-2; TRBD1 agrees at 8 bases. This CDR3 is 14 amino acids long. Germline CDR1 MNHEY, CDR2 SVGAGI. Trimming cost V 7 bases and J 13 bases; bases outside gene matches: 17. CDR3 DNA: TGTGCCAGCACATCAGGGACAGGAGAATCGAGGAGCACCTTC. It encodes CASTSGTGESRSTF.

The chain has TRBV9 and TRBJ1-1; D may be TRBD1 (5 bases). The CDR3 runs to 13 residues. The germline V and J ends were trimmed by 4 bases and 4 bases, with 11 bases remaining between them. Germline values: CDR1 SGDLS, CDR2 YYNGEE. CDR3 region: CASSLRGSTEAFF. In nucleotides, the CDR3 is TGTGCCAGCAGCCTACGGGGGAGCACTGAAGCTTTCTTT.

This chain connects TRBV5-1 to TRBJ2-2; 8 positions match TRBD2. Per germline, CDR1 SGHRS and CDR2 YFSETQ. Trimming took 2 bases from V and 2 from J; bases not matched to a gene: 2. The CDR3 extends over 15 amino acids. The DNA of the CDR3 is TGCGCCAGCAGCTTACTAGCGGTCAACACCGGGGAGCTGTTTTTT. Protein sequence: CASSLLAVNTGELFF.

This sequence joins TRBV5-1 and TRBJ2-7; D unresolved. CDR3 size: 13 residues. Trimming pared 5 bases from V and 0 bases from J, leaving 9 bases between. In germline, CDR1 is SGHRS, CDR2 YFSETQ. The CDR3 loop reads CASRPDNSYEQYF. The CDR3, as DNA: TGCGCCAGCAGGCCAGACAACTCCTACGAGCAGTACTTC.

V and J are TRBV5-4 and TRBJ1-4, with unresolved D. Trimming pared 0 bases from V and 6 bases from J, leaving 12 bases between. CDR3 length equals 15 residues. Germline V gene data show CDR1 as SGHNT and CDR2 as YYREEE (reference sequence). This CDR3 is CASSLAPTADEKLFF. The CDR3 DNA sequence: TGTGCCAGCAGCTTGGCTCCGACGGCGGATGAAAAACTGTTTTTT. Complete variable domain (other parts from reference TRBV5-4 and TRBJ1-4): ETGVTQSPTHLIKTRGQQVTLRCSSQSGHNTVSWYQQALGQGPQFIFQYYREEENGRGNFPPRFSGLQFPNYSSELNVNALELDDSALYLCASSLAPTADEKLFFGSGTQLSVL.

On this clone itself: Other DNA sequences within the sample encode an identical CDR3. The V and J genes are TRBV7-2 and TRBJ2-1; TRBD2 aligns across 11 bases. V dropped 1 base and J dropped 4; count of bases not matched to a gene: 0. There are 15 residues in the CDR3. Germline CDR1 and CDR2: SGHTA and FQGNSA. CDR3 sequence (DNA): TGTGCCAGCAGCTTAGGACTAGCGGGATACAATGAGCAGTTCTTC. It encodes CASSLGLAGYNEQFF.

The J gene is TRBJ2-1, the V gene TRBV7-2; 11 bases are shared with TRBD2. The CDR3 extends over 15 amino acids. CDR1 SGHTA and CDR2 FQGNSA come from the germline V gene. The V gene end was trimmed by 5 bases and the J gene end by 6 bases; junction bases not matched to a gene: 6. CDR3 bases: TGTGCCAGCAGCCCCGGGGGGACTAGCGGCAATGAGCAGTTCTTC. Protein sequence: CASSPGGTSGNEQFF.

This chain connects TRBV5-1 to TRBJ1-2; 7 nucleotides line up with TRBD1. From germline, CDR1 is SGHRS and CDR2 YFSETQ. The trim removed 4 bases at V and 6 bases at J, leaving 9 bases unmatched. This CDR3 has 14 residues. In DNA form, the CDR3 reads TGCGCCAGCAGCGCACTAGACAGGGAGGATGGCTACACCTTC. Residues: CASSALDREDGYTF. Full variable domain (missing parts from reference TRBV5-1 and TRBJ1-2): KAGVTQTPRYLIKTRGQQVTLSCSPISGHRSVSWYQQTPGQGLQFLFEYFSETQRNKGNFPGRFSGRQFSNSRSEMNVSTLELGDSALYLCASSALDREDGYTFGSGTRLTVV.

The V call is TRBV5-6, the J call TRBJ1-2, with TRBD1 as a possible D gene (6 bases). The germline CDR1 and CDR2 sequences are SGHDT and YYEEEE. The CDR3 consists of 14 residues. V shed 1 base and J shed 4 bases, with 11 bases lying between them. The CDR3 nucleotides are TGTGCCAGCAGCTTGATCACAGGGACCTATGGCTACACCTTC. This translates into CASSLITGTYGYTF.

This clone was seen more than once but under ten times. The chain carries TRBV9 and TRBJ2-3; 7 positions agree with TRBD1. This CDR3 is 16 amino acids long. V dropped 3 bases and J dropped 2; count of bases not matched to a gene: 9. Germline values: CDR1 SGDLS, CDR2 YYNGEE. The CDR3 protein is CASSAPPGQYTDTQYF. Written as DNA, the CDR3 is TGTGCCAGCAGCGCGCCGCCGGGACAGTACACAGATACGCAGTATTTT. The variable domain in full, with the rest retrieved from reference TRBV9 and TRBJ2-3, is DSGVTQTPKHLITATGQRVTLRCSPRSGDLSVYWYQQSLDQGLQFLIQYYNGEERAKGNILERFSAQQFPDLHSELNLSSLELGDSALYFCASSAPPGQYTDTQYFGPGTRLTVL.

The CDR3 DNA reads as TGCGCCAGCAGCCATTCCCGGGACAGGGGCTACTATGGCTACACCTTC. Translated, it gives CASSHSRDRGYYGYTF. This chain uses TRBV4-1 with TRBJ1-2; TRBD1 matches 10 bases. The junction had 7 bases not matched to a gene; V was cut back by 3 bases and J by 3 bases. Germline CDR1 and CDR2: MGHRA and YSYEKL. This CDR3 region has 16 residues.

The chain links TRBV4-3 to TRBJ2-1, with D possibly being TRBD1 (6 bases). Germline V CDR1 and CDR2: LGHNA, YSLEER. The CDR3 is 17 amino acids. The V end was cut by 0 bases, the J end by 0 bases, with 12 bases between. The CDR3 coding sequence is TGCGCCAGCAGCCAAGACCTGGACAGCCGCTCCTACAATGAGCAGTTCTTC. Its protein is CASSQDLDSRSYNEQFF.

The rearrangement uses TRBV7-9 and TRBJ2-2; a weak D match, TRBD1 (6 bases). The CDR3 loop spans 14 amino acids. Trimming removed 2 bases at V and 3 bases at J, with 7 bases between. CDR1 is SEHNR, CDR2 FQNEAQ, per germline (reference sequence). The CDR3: CASSLSGDTGELFF. CDR3 bases: TGTGCCAGCAGCTTATCAGGGGACACCGGGGAGCTGTTTTTT.

The CDR3 spells CSVEFQGLETGANVLTF. The CDR3 DNA sequence: TGCAGCGTTGAATTTCAGGGGCTGGAGACGGGGGCCAACGTCCTGACTTTC. This chain uses TRBV29-1 with TRBJ2-6, with D perhaps matching TRBD1 (6 bases). This CDR3 comprises 17 residues. The V end was cut by 2 bases, the J end by 4 bases, with 18 bases between. The germline V gene encodes CDR1 SQVTM and CDR2 ANQGSEA.

The chain joins TRBV15 to TRBJ1-2; D is perhaps TRBD1 (5 bases). Germline lookup yields CDR1 LNHNV and CDR2 YYDKDF (reference sequence). Trimming took 8 bases from V and 1 from J, leaving 8 bases between them. CDR3 length: 12 residues. CDR3 amino acids: CATSRDNYGYTF. The CDR3 DNA reads TGTGCCACCTCCAGGGATAACTATGGCTACACCTTC.

The chain combines TRBV2 with TRBJ2-5, with 11 bases lining up with TRBD1. The CDR3 is 15 amino acids. J gave up 4 bases and V 6 bases, and 7 bases lay outside the gene matches. Germline V gene sequence: CDR1 SNHLY, CDR2 FYNNEI. DNA of the CDR3: TGTGCCAGCAGACTGGACAGGGGGCCTCCAGAGACCCAGTACTTC. Protein sequence: CASRLDRGPPETQYF. The full variable domain, rest sourced from reference TRBV2 and TRBJ2-5, is EPEVTQTPSHQVTQMGQEVILRCVPISNHLYFYWYRQILGQKVEFLVSFYNNEISEKSEIFDDQFSVERPDGSNFTLKIRSTKLEDSAMYFCASRLDRGPPETQYFGPGTRLLVL.

V is TRBV27 and J is TRBJ2-2; unclear D gene. The CDR3 is 13 residues long. Trimming shortened V by 7 bases and J by 8 bases, and 14 bases separated the two germline ends. Germline V lookup: CDR1 MNHEY, CDR2 SMNVEV (reference sequence). The CDR3 DNA reads as TGTGCCAGCAAAATCGAGTCGTGGGGGGAGCTGTTTTTT. It yields the protein CASKIESWGELFF.

This chain joins TRBV19 and TRBJ1-3, with D perhaps matching TRBD1 (5 bases). Germline CDR1 reads LNHDA; CDR2 reads SQIVND (reference sequence). V was pared by 8 bases and J by 2 bases, with 13 bases between. This CDR3 has 14 amino acids. CDR3 loop: CASGTGVPGNTIYF. The CDR3, as DNA: TGTGCCAGTGGAACGGGGGTCCCTGGAAACACCATATATTTT.

The gene calls are TRBV9 and TRBJ2-3; the match to TRBD2 covers 8 bases. The CDR3 extends over 16 amino acids. The V and J ends lost 4 bases and 5 bases, in that order; junction bases with no gene match: 12. Germline CDR1 and CDR2: SGDLS and YYNGEE. In DNA, the CDR3 is TGTGCCAGCAGCCCCCGGGGGAGCGGGAGAGTAGATACGCAGTATTTT. Encoded protein: CASSPRGSGRVDTQYF.

J is TRBJ2-1 and V is TRBV7-9; TRBD2 matches 15 bases. With V trimmed by 5 bases and J by 6 bases, 11 bases remained unmatched. There are 18 residues in the CDR3. Germline CDR1 SEHNR, CDR2 FQNEAQ (reference sequence). The CDR3 nucleotides read TGTGCCAGCAGCAACACGGGACTAGCGGGAGGAGGTGGCAATGAGCAGTTCTTC. It translates to CASSNTGLAGGGGNEQFF.

This clone has more than one count but fewer than ten. The chain is built from TRBV4-3 and TRBJ1-1, with 10 bases identical to TRBD1. The CDR3 has 17 residues. J was trimmed by 6 bases and V by 0 bases; bases with no gene match: 10. The germline V gene has CDR1 LGHNA and CDR2 YSLEER. The CDR3 sequence is CASSQDLRQGAFAEAFF. In DNA form, the CDR3 reads TGCGCCAGCAGCCAAGATCTAAGACAGGGGGCTTTTGCTGAAGCTTTCTTT.